The 27 T cell receptor beta chains listed next were all sequenced from one sample in a study of OX40 agonist ivuxolimab in advanced cancers. Profiling relied on immunoSEQ multiplex PCR, and the TCRdb table lists in-frame clones only, not all of them. In the table there are approximately 70,000 clones, about 91% of which are singletons. Source: CD4+ or CD8+ T cells sorted from blood, taken in a trial of the OX40 agonist ivuxolimab. These receptors were collected from an adult with an advanced solid tumor such as melanoma, head and neck, liver or kidney cancer.

The chain has TRBV30 and TRBJ1-5; D gene unclear. Germline V lookup: CDR1 GTSNPN, CDR2 SVGIG (reference sequence). V was clipped by 4 bases and J by 7 bases, with 11 bases between them. This CDR3 region has 12 residues. As DNA, the CDR3 is TGTGCCTGGACGTCCCCTGGGCAGCCCCAGCATTTT. It yields the protein CAWTSPGQPQHF.

This clone has just one count. This rearrangement joins TRBV18 to TRBJ1-3, with D uncertain. Between the trimmed V and J ends, which lost 2 bases and 0 bases, there was a span of 5 bases. The germline V gene encodes CDR1 KGHSH and CDR2 LQKENI. The CDR3 has 14 residues. CDR3 nucleotides: TGTGCCAGCTCACCAGGCCTCTCTGGAAACACCATATATTTT. Protein: CASSPGLSGNTIYF.

The chain links TRBV6-1 to TRBJ2-7; 7 bases fit TRBD2. The CDR3 covers 14 residues. Trimming at V came to 11 bases and at J to 7 bases, leaving 17 bases not matched to a gene. Germline-derived CDR1 and CDR2 are MNHNS and SASEGT. CDR3 DNA sequence: TGTGCCGCCCGCTATGGCGGGGGTCTTGATGAGCAGTACTTC. Its translation: CAARYGGGLDEQYF.

This sequence joins TRBV19 and TRBJ2-3; 10 nucleotides align to TRBD1. The germline V gene has CDR1 LNHDA and CDR2 SQIVND (reference sequence). J lost 3 bases, V lost 10 bases, and 7 bases had no gene match. The CDR3 contains 14 residues. The CDR3 region has the DNA TGTGCCACCAGGAGGACAGGGGGAACAGATACGCAGTATTTT. Its translation: CATRRTGGTDTQYF.

The rearrangement joins TRBV7-9 to TRBJ2-1; 8 bases map to TRBD2. This CDR3 has 15 amino acids. Germline CDR1 SEHNR, CDR2 FQNEAQ (reference sequence). V gave up 5 bases and J gave up 7 bases; unmatched junction bases: 10. Here the CDR3 DNA reads TGTGCCAGCAGCCCCGGGGGGGGCGCGGGTAATGAGCAGTTCTTC. It translates to CASSPGGGAGNEQFF.

This CDR3 is CASSASDRAEQYF. The CDR3 DNA follows: TGTGCCAGCAGCGCCAGCGACAGGGCCGAGCAGTACTTC. This sequence joins TRBV5-5 and TRBJ2-7; TRBD1 matches at 7 bases. Germline CDR1 SGHKS, CDR2 YYEKEE (reference sequence). This CDR3 region has 13 residues. Losses at the gene ends were 4 bases for V and 6 bases for J; bases not matched to a gene: 7.

The chain uses TRBV11-2 and TRBJ2-1, with no clear D. With 0 bases removed from V and 2 bases from J, the gap between germline ends came to 5 bases. CDR1 is SGHAT and CDR2 is FQNNGV in the germline V gene. CDR3 length equals 14 residues. The CDR3 spells CASSLDTAYNEQFF. CDR3 DNA: TGTGCCAGCAGCTTAGATACGGCCTACAATGAGCAGTTCTTC.

The CDR3 reads CASSSNTLAKNIQYF. CDR3 bases: TGTGCCAGCAGCTCGAACACCTTAGCCAAAAACATTCAGTACTTC. This rearrangement joins TRBV7-8 to TRBJ2-4; no firm D call. The CDR3 length is 15 residues. Germline V gene sequence: CDR1 SGHVS, CDR2 FQNEAQ. V gave up 4 bases and J gave up 0 bases, with 10 bases separating them. Drawing the rest from reference TRBV7-8 and TRBJ2-4, the complete variable domain is GAGVSQSPRYKVAKRGQDVALRCDPISGHVSLFWYQQALGQGPEFLTYFQNEAQLDKSGLPSDRFFAERPEGSVSTLKIQRTQQEDSAVYLCASSSNTLAKNIQYFGAGTRLSVL.

This clone was seen only once. The chain employs TRBV10-1 and TRBJ2-3, with TRBD2 matching over 8 bases. J was trimmed by 0 bases and V by 4 bases; bases with no gene match: 3. The germline V gene has CDR1 WNHNN and CDR2 SYGVQD (reference sequence). CDR3 size: 15 residues. The chain's CDR3 is CASSGAGVSTDTQYF. The CDR3 coding sequence is TGCGCCAGCAGTGGAGCGGGAGTTAGCACAGATACGCAGTATTTT.

This clone was recorded once. This sequence joins TRBV10-3 and TRBJ1-3, with unresolved D. Per the germline V gene, CDR1 is ENHRY and CDR2 is SYGVKD. This CDR3 has 16 residues. The germline V and J ends were trimmed by 3 bases and 0 bases, with 12 bases remaining between them. In DNA form, the CDR3 reads TGTGCCATCAGTGAACCCGGACGGGGCTCTGGAAACACCATATATTTT. It codes for CAISEPGRGSGNTIYF.

The chain joins TRBV9 to TRBJ1-2; 10 bases align to TRBD1. Germline CDR1 and CDR2: SGDLS and YYNGEE. This CDR3 has 15 residues. The J segment lost 4 bases and the V segment lost 0 bases, leaving 3 bases of the junction unmatched. This CDR3 is CASSVEGQGTYGYTF. CDR3 coding DNA: TGTGCCAGCAGCGTAGAGGGACAGGGGACCTATGGCTACACCTTC.

The chain carries TRBV15 and TRBJ1-2, with a weak D call TRBD1 (5 bases). The CDR3 contains 16 residues. The V end lost 5 bases, the J end lost 0 bases, and 16 bases lay between the germline ends. Germline lookup yields CDR1 LNHNV and CDR2 YYDKDF (reference sequence). The CDR3 spells CATSPRGIQTNYGYTF. The CDR3 DNA reads TGTGCCACCAGCCCGCGGGGGATTCAAACTAACTATGGCTACACCTTC.

The gene calls are TRBV9 and TRBJ1-4; no clear D gene. V was shortened by 0 bases and J by 8 bases, with 11 bases between the two germline ends. CDR1 is SGDLS, CDR2 YYNGEE, per germline. This CDR3 is built from 14 residues. The CDR3 protein is CASSVDQQWEKLFF. CDR3 sequence (DNA): TGTGCCAGCAGCGTAGACCAACAGTGGGAAAAACTGTTTTTT. Filled out from reference TRBV9 and TRBJ1-4, the complete variable domain reads DSGVTQTPKHLITATGQRVTLRCSPRSGDLSVYWYQQSLDQGLQFLIQYYNGEERAKGNILERFSAQQFPDLHSELNLSSLELGDSALYFCASSVDQQWEKLFFGSGTQLSVL.

V and J are TRBV9 and TRBJ2-2, with a weak D call TRBD1 (6 bases). V dropped 4 bases and J dropped 4 bases, with 14 bases sitting between them. Germline lookup yields CDR1 SGDLS and CDR2 YYNGEE. The CDR3 sequence is 15 residues long. The CDR3 reads CASSPRGQSTGELFF. DNA for the CDR3: TGTGCCAGCAGCCCGAGGGGACAATCCACCGGGGAGCTGTTTTTT. The variable domain in full, completed from reference TRBV9 and TRBJ2-2, reads DSGVTQTPKHLITATGQRVTLRCSPRSGDLSVYWYQQSLDQGLQFLIQYYNGEERAKGNILERFSAQQFPDLHSELNLSSLELGDSALYFCASSPRGQSTGELFFGEGSRLTVL.

The chain combines TRBV7-3 with TRBJ1-5, with TRBD1 matching 10 bases. V shed 8 bases, J shed 6 bases, and the junction held 7 bases outside the gene matches. CDR1 and CDR2 (germline): SGHTA, FQGTGA. The CDR3 length is 14 residues. The CDR3 loop reads CASALGTGVQPQHF. The CDR3 DNA reads as TGTGCCAGCGCTTTAGGGACAGGGGTTCAGCCCCAGCATTTT.

The gene calls are TRBV14 and TRBJ2-1, with 8 nucleotides matching TRBD1. The trim removed 2 bases at V and 3 bases at J, leaving 12 bases unmatched. This CDR3 is 18 amino acids long. CDR1 SGHDN and CDR2 FVKESK come from the germline V gene. This CDR3 reads CASSQTLGQGAVYNEQFF. The CDR3 DNA is TGTGCCAGCAGCCAAACCCTGGGGCAGGGGGCTGTCTACAATGAGCAGTTCTTC. The full variable domain, rest sourced from reference TRBV14 and TRBJ2-1, is EAGVTQFPSHSVIEKGQTVTLRCDPISGHDNLYWYRRVMGKEIKFLLHFVKESKQDESGMPNNRFLAERTGGTYSTLKVQPAELEDSGVYFCASSQTLGQGAVYNEQFFGPGTRLTVL.

The chain employs TRBV7-2 and TRBJ2-2; 7 positions agree with TRBD2. Germline V gives CDR1 SGHTA, CDR2 FQGNSA. V lost 3 bases to trimming and J lost 2 bases; unmatched junction nucleotides: 6. CDR3 length: 16 amino acids. The CDR3 is CASSFSGGSNTGELFF. The CDR3 DNA sequence: TGTGCCAGCAGCTTTTCGGGCGGGAGTAACACCGGGGAGCTGTTTTTT.

This sequence joins TRBV6-1 and TRBJ2-1; TRBD2 aligns across 8 bases. The CDR3 length is 11 residues. Looked up from germline, CDR1 is MNHNS and CDR2 is SASEGT. Trimming at V came to 7 bases and at J to 16 bases, leaving 9 bases not matched to a gene. This chain's CDR3 is CASTPGLVFFF. CDR3 sequence (DNA): TGTGCCAGCACCCCGGGACTAGTATTTTTCTTC.

Only one count was recorded for this clone. This chain links TRBV6-6 with TRBJ2-1; D may be TRBD2 (6 bases). The V and J ends lost 10 bases and 6 bases respectively, with 19 bases between them. CDR3 size: 14 residues. The germline gives CDR1 MNHNY, CDR2 SVGAGI (reference sequence). The CDR3 bases are TGTGCCATCCGAATGGGGGGTAGCGGCAATGAGCAGTTCTTC. It codes for CAIRMGGSGNEQFF.

The chain carries TRBV6-5 and TRBJ2-3; D is possibly TRBD1 or TRBD2 (6 bases each). The CDR3 contains 14 residues. Trimming removed 7 bases from V and 4 bases from J, with 15 bases in between. The germline gives CDR1 MNHEY, CDR2 SVGAGI. The CDR3 spells CASTDRRGADTQYF. The CDR3 bases are TGTGCCAGCACTGACAGGAGGGGAGCAGATACGCAGTATTTT.

The chain is built from TRBV19 and TRBJ2-2; TRBD2 might be the D (7 bases). The germline CDR1 and CDR2 sequences are LNHDA and SQIVND (reference sequence). V was cut by 3 bases and J by 4 bases, with 12 bases left in between. The CDR3 runs to 15 residues. The CDR3 DNA sequence: TGTGCCAGTAGTATGGGGGGGCTAGGCACCGGGGAGCTGTTTTTT. Its protein is CASSMGGLGTGELFF.

The chain couples TRBV7-9 to TRBJ1-2, with 9 nucleotides matching TRBD1. The trim removed 6 bases at V and 6 bases at J, leaving 17 bases unmatched. The germline V gene has CDR1 SEHNR and CDR2 FQNEAQ (reference sequence). There are 17 residues in the CDR3. CDR3 sequence reads: CASSSIGQGTLWDGYTF. The CDR3 DNA reads as TGTGCCAGCAGTTCTATAGGACAGGGGACACTATGGGATGGCTACACCTTC.

The chain has TRBV2 and TRBJ2-2; 7 bases align to TRBD2. V was pared by 0 bases and J by 1 base, with 2 bases of the junction left unmatched. Germline V CDR1 and CDR2: SNHLY, FYNNEI. The CDR3 contains 16 residues. CDR3 region: CASSEAASGNTGELFF. The CDR3, as DNA: TGTGCCAGCAGTGAAGCGGCTAGCGGGAACACCGGGGAGCTGTTTTTT.

This clone was observed a handful of times. Different DNA sequences within this sample yield the same CDR3. This sequence joins TRBV7-3 and TRBJ2-1; 7 nucleotides align to TRBD2. V dropped 4 bases and J dropped 0; count of bases not matched to a gene: 6. This CDR3 is 16 amino acids long. CDR1 and CDR2 (germline): SGHTA, FQGTGA. The CDR3 DNA is TGTGCCAGCAGCTCAGGCGGGGGAGGCTCCTACAATGAGCAGTTCTTC. It codes for CASSSGGGGSYNEQFF. The entire variable domain, with the rest obtained from reference TRBV7-3 and TRBJ2-1, is as follows: GAGVSQTPSNKVTEKGKYVELRCDPISGHTALYWYRQSLGQGPEFLIYFQGTGAADDSGLPNDRFFAVRPEGSVSTLKIQRTERGDSAVYLCASSSGGGGSYNEQFFGPGTRLTVL.

The chain combines TRBV11-3 with TRBJ2-3; D could derive from TRBD1 or TRBD2 (5 bases each). Germline loops: CDR1 SGHNT, CDR2 YENEEA. The CDR3 runs to 15 residues. Trimming shortened V by 2 bases and J by 6 bases, and 15 bases separated the two germline ends. The CDR3 coding sequence is TGTGCCAGCAGCTTAAATTGGGGGAGTGGCGATACGCAGTATTTT. This sequence encodes CASSLNWGSGDTQYF.

The chain combines TRBV6-1 with TRBJ2-3, with 12 bases identical to TRBD2. The germline CDR1 and CDR2 sequences are MNHNS and SASEGT. This CDR3 is 14 amino acids long. The J segment lost 0 bases and the V segment lost 8 bases, leaving 0 bases of the junction unmatched. The CDR3 DNA reads TGTGCCAGCGGGACTAGCGGGAGCACAGATACGCAGTATTTT. It encodes CASGTSGSTDTQYF.

V gene TRBV10-3 combines with J gene TRBJ2-7; 7 nucleotides match TRBD2. V lost 6 bases to trimming and J lost 5 bases; unmatched junction nucleotides: 16. CDR1 is ENHRY and CDR2 is SYGVKD in the germline V gene. The CDR3 extends over 16 amino acids. DNA for the CDR3: TGTGCCATCAGGCCCCCGGAAAGCGGGATTAGGAACGAGCAGTACTTC. The encoded protein is CAIRPPESGIRNEQYF.